The T cell receptor (beta chain) under discussion was sequenced for a study of regulatory T cells in long-lasting Graves disease. Construction of TCR beta libraries relied on iRepertoire HTBI primers and on Arm-PCR targeting CDR3 regions. TCRdb itself ran the multiplex PCR reads through MiXCR, one entry per CDR3 protein. The sample records around 500,000 distinct CDR3 sequences, around 13% being singletons. Trimming left V 2 bases short and J 6 bases short, with 18 bases between. CDR3 size: 15 residues. Looked up from germline, CDR1 is SGDLS and CDR2 is YYNGEE. Study-level points and caveats: Patients with persistent disease shared around 2,700 public clonotypes, outpacing the 966 shared by new patients. With a small sample size, accuracy may have been reduced.

Ten or more counts support this clonotype. The antigen is undetermined. Time point: newly diagnosed GD, antithyroid drugs for less than 3 months. From RNA extracted from PBMCs, the TCR library was made. The authors drew patients from an endocrinology department in Xi'an, China. This sample also belongs to another study, concerning T cells in Graves' hyperthyroidism and ophthalmopathy. This second report adds: A set of HTBI primers served as the primers for a first-round RT-PCR of the TCR CDR3.

The sequence was obtained from a woman aged 25 to 39 with Graves disease. This sample comprised peripheral blood mononuclear cells (PBMCs), obtained at new diagnosis, from a patient treated with antithyroid drugs. The chain carries TRBV9 and TRBJ2-7, with D possibly called TRBD1 or TRBD2 (6 bases each). CDR3 nucleotides: TGTGCCAGCAGCGTCAGAAGGGGGGCAGGGCTCGAGCAGTACTTC. As protein: CASSVRRGAGLEQYF.